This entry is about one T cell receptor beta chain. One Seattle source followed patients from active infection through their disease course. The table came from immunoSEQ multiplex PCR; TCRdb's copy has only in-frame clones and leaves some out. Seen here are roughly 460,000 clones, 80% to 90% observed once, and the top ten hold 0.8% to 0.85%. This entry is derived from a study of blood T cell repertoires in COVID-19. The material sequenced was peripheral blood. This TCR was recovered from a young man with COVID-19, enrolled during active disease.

CDR3 in amino acids: CASSGRLTDTQYF. CDR3 nucleotide sequence: TGTGCCAGCAGTGGCAGACTCACAGATACGCAGTATTTT. The V and J genes are TRBV25-1 and TRBJ2-3; no firm D call. The germline V gene has CDR1 MGHDK and CDR2 SYGVNS. The V gene lost 4 bases and the J gene lost 2 bases, with 7 bases spanning the gap. This CDR3 spans 13 amino acids.